This entry describes one T cell receptor (beta chain). Its binding antigen is unknown. No quality values exist for individual bases; no much larger clone is one base distant. This record comes from a study of control samples from healthy donors and cancer patients (dated by TCRdb to 2019 to 2021). V gives up 3 bases and J gives up 1 base, and the segment between their germline ends measures 11 bases. The germline V gene sets CDR1 to KGHDR and CDR2 to SFDVKD. The cysteine opens and the phenylalanine closes a CDR3 of 15 amino acids. Only the CDR3 part of the read is kept: 45 bases, read in frame from the first base. The library relied on the immunoSEQ multiplex PCR assay. The clones in this table, taken by TCRdb from immuneACCESS, are in-frame only. Not every clone is retained; where verified, under half of the shortfall comes from an unresolved V gene, and the cause of the rest is unknown. The sample profile shows about 130,000 clones; around 94% of them were found once. The top ten hold 12% to 15% of the sample.

This sequence originates from a man aged 55 to 70 with colorectal cancer. Recombination joined TRBV24-1 with TRBJ2-5; TRBD2 is a possible D gene, resting on 5 matching bases. Sequences were obtained from PBMCs. The CDR3 region: CATSDIDYLQETQYF. The DNA reads TGTGCCACCAGTGATATTGACTACCTCCAAGAGACCCAGTACTTC.